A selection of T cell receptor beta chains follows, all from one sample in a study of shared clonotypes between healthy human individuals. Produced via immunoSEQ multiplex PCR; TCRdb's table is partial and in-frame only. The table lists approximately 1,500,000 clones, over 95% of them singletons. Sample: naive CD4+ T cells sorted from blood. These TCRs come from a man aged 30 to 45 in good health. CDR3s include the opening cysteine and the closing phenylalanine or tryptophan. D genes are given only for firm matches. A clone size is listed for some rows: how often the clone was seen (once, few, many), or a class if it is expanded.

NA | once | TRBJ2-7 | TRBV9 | CASSEGLYSYEQYF | TGTGCCAGCAGCGAGGGGCTGTACTCCTACGAGCAGTACTTC
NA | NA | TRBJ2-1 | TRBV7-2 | CASRITYNEQFF | TGTGCCAGCAGAATTACCTACAATGAGCAGTTCTTC
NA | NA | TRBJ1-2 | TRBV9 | CASSPRAGVIYGYTF | TGTGCCAGCAGCCCCCGGGCAGGGGTAATCTATGGCTACACCTTC
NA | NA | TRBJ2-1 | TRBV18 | CASSHNEQFF | TGTGCCAGCTCTCACAATGAGCAGTTCTTC
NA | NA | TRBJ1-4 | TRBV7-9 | CASSPFSATNEKLFF | TGTGCCAGCAGCCCCTTCTCGGCAACTAATGAAAAACTGTTTTTT
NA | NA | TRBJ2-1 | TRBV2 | CASNPLVGYNKQFF | TGTGCCAGCAACCCACTAGTGGGGTACAATAAGCAGTTCTTC
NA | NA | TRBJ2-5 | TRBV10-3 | CAISEIQETQYF | TGTGCCATCAGTGAGATCCAAGAGACCCAGTACTTC
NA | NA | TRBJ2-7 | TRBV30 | CAWSGILGHEQYF | TGTGCCTGGAGTGGGATATTAGGTCACGAGCAGTACTTC
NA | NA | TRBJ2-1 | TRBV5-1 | CASSFEGSYNEQFF | TGCGCCAGCAGCTTTGAGGGCTCCTACAATGAGCAGTTCTTC
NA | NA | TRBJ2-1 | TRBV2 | CASSEGWEDRFF | TGTGCCAGCAGTGAAGGGTGGGAGGACCGGTTCTTC
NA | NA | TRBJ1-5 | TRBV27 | CASSHRPNQPQHF | TGTGCCAGCAGTCACCGTCCCAATCAGCCCCAGCATTTT
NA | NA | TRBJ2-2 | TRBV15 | CATSRDRTANTGELFF | TGTGCCACCAGCAGAGATAGGACCGCGAACACCGGGGAGCTGTTTTTT
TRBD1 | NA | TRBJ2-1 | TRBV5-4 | CASSSGQVSSYNEQFF | TGTGCCAGCAGCTCCGGACAGGTGAGCTCCTACAATGAGCAGTTCTTC
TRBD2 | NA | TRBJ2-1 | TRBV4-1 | CASSHGLAGIIKANEQFF | TGCGCCAGCAGCCATGGACTAGCGGGAATTATCAAGGCGAATGAGCAGTTCTTC
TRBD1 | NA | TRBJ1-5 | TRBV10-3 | CAIREQGAGQPQHF | TGTGCCATCAGAGAACAGGGGGCCGGTCAGCCCCAGCATTTT
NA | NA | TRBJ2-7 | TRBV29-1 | CSWGSQKGEQYF | TGCAGTTGGGGGTCCCAAAAAGGCGAGCAGTACTTC
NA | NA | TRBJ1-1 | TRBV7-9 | CASSLAQGQGRTEAFF | TGTGCCAGCAGCTTAGCGCAGGGGCAGGGGCGTACTGAAGCTTTCTTT
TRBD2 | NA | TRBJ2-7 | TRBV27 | CASRRTSVSYEQYF | TGTGCCAGCAGAAGGACTAGCGTATCCTACGAGCAGTACTTC
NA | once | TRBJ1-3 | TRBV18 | CASSDYLGATGNTIYF | TGTGCCAGCTCAGACTACCTTGGGGCAACTGGAAACACCATATATTTT
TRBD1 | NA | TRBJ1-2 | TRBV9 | CASSAYRGQYVGYTF | TGTGCCAGCAGCGCGTACAGGGGGCAATATGTGGGCTACACCTTC
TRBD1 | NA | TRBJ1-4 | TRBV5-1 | CASSLAGQGTSTNEKLFF | TGCGCCAGCAGCTTGGCAGGACAGGGGACGTCAACTAATGAAAAACTGTTTTTT
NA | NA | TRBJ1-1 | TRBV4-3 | CASSLRAGKTEAFF | TGCGCCAGCAGCCTCCGGGCGGGGAAGACTGAAGCTTTCTTT
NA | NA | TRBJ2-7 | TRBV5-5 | CASSLVRDRSYEQYF | TGTGCCAGCAGCTTGGTCAGGGATCGGTCCTACGAGCAGTACTTC
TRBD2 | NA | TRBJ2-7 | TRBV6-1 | CASSSGISYEQYF | TGTGCCAGTTCTAGCGGGATTTCCTACGAGCAGTACTTC
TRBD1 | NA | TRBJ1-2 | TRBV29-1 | CSVVKRTGGGYTF | TGCAGCGTCGTTAAGAGGACAGGAGGGGGCTACACCTTC
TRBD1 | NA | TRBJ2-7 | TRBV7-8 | CASSRWDRVGEQYF | TGTGCCAGCAGCCGTTGGGACAGGGTCGGCGAGCAGTACTTC
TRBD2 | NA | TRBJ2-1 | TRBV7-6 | CASSPWGGRDREQFF | TGTGCCAGCAGCCCCTGGGGAGGGCGGGACCGGGAGCAGTTCTTC
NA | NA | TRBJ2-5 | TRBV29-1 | CSVVRGAETQYF | TGCAGCGTTGTCAGGGGAGCAGAGACCCAGTACTTC
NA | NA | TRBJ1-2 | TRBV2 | CASSERPDYGYTF | TGTGCCAGCAGTGAAAGGCCCGACTATGGCTACACCTTC
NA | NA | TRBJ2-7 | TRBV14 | CASRTTGSYEQYF | TGTGCCAGCCGCACGACGGGTTCCTACGAGCAGTACTTC
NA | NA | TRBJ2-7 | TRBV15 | CATSSGDSSYEQYF | TGTGCCACCAGCAGTGGTGACAGCTCCTACGAGCAGTACTTC
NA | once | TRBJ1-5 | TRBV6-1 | CASRSGVTNQPQHF | TGTGCCAGCAGGTCGGGGGTCACCAATCAGCCCCAGCATTTT
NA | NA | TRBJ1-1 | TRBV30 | CAWSSGLWNTEAFF | TGTGCCTGGAGTTCGGGACTCTGGAACACTGAAGCTTTCTTT
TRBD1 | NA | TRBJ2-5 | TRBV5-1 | CASSFTGGETQYF | TGCGCCAGCAGCTTCACAGGGGGGGAGACCCAGTACTTC
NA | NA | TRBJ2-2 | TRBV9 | CASSSKANTGELFF | TGTGCCAGCAGCTCAAAAGCCAACACCGGGGAGCTGTTTTTT
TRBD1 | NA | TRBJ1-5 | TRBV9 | CASSQGAISNQPQHF | TGTGCCAGCAGCCAGGGGGCGATTAGCAATCAGCCCCAGCATTTT
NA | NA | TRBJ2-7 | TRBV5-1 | CASSLAAQYEQYF | TGCGCCAGCAGCTTGGCTGCGCAGTACGAGCAGTACTTC
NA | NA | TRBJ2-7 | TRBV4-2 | CASSQDYGDISRTYEQYF | TGTGCCAGCAGCCAAGATTACGGGGATATCTCCAGAACCTACGAGCAGTACTTC
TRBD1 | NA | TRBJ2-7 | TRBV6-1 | CASSAEQGYEQYF | TGTGCCAGCAGTGCTGAACAGGGGTACGAGCAGTACTTC
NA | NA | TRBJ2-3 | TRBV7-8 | CASSLVRQGTDTQYF | TGTGCCAGCAGCTTAGTGCGGCAGGGGACAGATACGCAGTATTTT
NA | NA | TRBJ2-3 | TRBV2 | CASRETGTDTQYF | TGTGCCAGCAGAGAGACAGGCACAGATACGCAGTATTTT
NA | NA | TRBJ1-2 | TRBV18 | CASSTGSSYGYTF | TGTGCCAGCTCTACAGGGAGCTCCTATGGCTACACCTTC
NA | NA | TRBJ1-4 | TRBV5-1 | CASSPLSTEEKLFF | TGCGCCAGCAGCCCACTTTCGACGGAGGAAAAACTGTTTTTT
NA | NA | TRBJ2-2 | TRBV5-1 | CASSSGTENTGELFF | TGCGCCAGCAGCTCCGGGACGGAGAACACCGGGGAGCTGTTTTTT
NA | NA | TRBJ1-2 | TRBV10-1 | CASSETRAGLPAGYTF | TGCGCCAGCAGTGAGACTAGGGCAGGACTCCCCGCTGGCTACACCTTC
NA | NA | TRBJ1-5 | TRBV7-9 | CASSLVGAEIGNQPQHF | TGTGCCAGCAGCTTAGTTGGGGCGGAAATCGGCAATCAGCCCCAGCATTTT
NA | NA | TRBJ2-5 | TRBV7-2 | CASSSMETQYF | TGTGCCAGCAGCTCCATGGAGACCCAGTACTTC
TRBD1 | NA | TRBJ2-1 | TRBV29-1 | CSGTGGYNEQFF | TGCAGCGGGACAGGGGGCTACAATGAGCAGTTCTTC
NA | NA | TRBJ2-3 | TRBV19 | CASSKQTGPADTQYF | TGTGCCAGTAGTAAGCAGACAGGACCTGCAGATACGCAGTATTTT
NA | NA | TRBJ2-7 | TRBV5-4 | CASSSSGPFYEQYF | TGTGCCAGCAGCTCCTCCGGGCCATTCTACGAGCAGTACTTC
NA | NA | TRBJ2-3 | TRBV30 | CAGDRGGTDTQYF | TGTGCCGGAGACAGGGGAGGGACAGATACGCAGTATTTT
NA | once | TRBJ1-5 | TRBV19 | CASSTVRNQPQHF | TGTGCCAGTAGTACGGTGCGCAATCAGCCCCAGCATTTT
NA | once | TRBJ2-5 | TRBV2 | CASRATGTKTQYF | TGTGCCAGCAGGGCTACAGGGACCAAGACCCAGTACTTC
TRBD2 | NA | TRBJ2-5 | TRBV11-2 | CASSLVRVAGVGETQYF | TGTGCCAGCAGCTTAGTTCGGGTTGCGGGAGTCGGGGAGACCCAGTACTTC
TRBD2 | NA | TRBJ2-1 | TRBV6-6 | CASSPGEGREFF | TGTGCCAGCAGTCCCGGGGAGGGCAGGGAGTTCTTC
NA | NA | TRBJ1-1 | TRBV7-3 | CASSKQGSEAFF | TGTGCCAGCAGCAAACAGGGTTCTGAAGCTTTCTTT
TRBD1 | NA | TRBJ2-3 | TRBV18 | CASSPIGTGTDTQYF | TGTGCCAGCTCACCAATCGGGACAGGCACAGATACGCAGTATTTT